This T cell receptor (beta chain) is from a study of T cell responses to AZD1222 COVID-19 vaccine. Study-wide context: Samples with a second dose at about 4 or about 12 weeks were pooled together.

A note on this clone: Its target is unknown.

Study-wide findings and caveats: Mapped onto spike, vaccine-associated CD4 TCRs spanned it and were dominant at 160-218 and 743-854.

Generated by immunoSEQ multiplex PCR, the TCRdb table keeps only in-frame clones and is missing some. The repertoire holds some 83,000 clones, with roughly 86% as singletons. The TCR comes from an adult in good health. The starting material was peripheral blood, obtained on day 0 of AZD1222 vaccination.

CDR3 amino acids: CATLGGINYGYTF. The DNA of the CDR3 is TGTGCCACCTTAGGGGGCATCAACTATGGCTACACCTTC. The chain uses TRBV7-2 and TRBJ1-2; TRBD1 matches at 7 bases. The germline gives CDR1 SGHTA, CDR2 FQGNSA. The CDR3 has 13 amino acids. V dropped 10 bases and J dropped 2; count of bases not matched to a gene: 7.